This T cell receptor (beta chain) was captured in a study of cytotoxic CD8 clonotypes in ibrutinib-treated CLL. The study, taken as a whole, reports: Baseline values of clonality outstripped age-matched healthy donors and followed circulating CD8+ T-cell counts.

V lost 5 bases and J 5 bases, leaving 16 bases between the germline ends. CDR1 and CDR2 from the germline V gene are SGHTA and FQGNSA. This CDR3 region has 15 residues. With regard to this clone: Antigen: not known.

Libraries were prepared by immunoSEQ multiplex PCR; TCRdb keeps only in-frame clonotypes and omits some of them. The sample comprises some 100,000 clones, approximately 58% of which are singletons, and about 40% rests with the top ten. The sequencing here drew on PBMCs, taken after 24 months of ibrutinib treatment. This TCR was recovered from a human donor with chronic lymphocytic leukemia. The V call is TRBV7-2, the J call TRBJ2-1; D remains ambiguous. The CDR3 reads CASSPVKGLNNEQFF. CDR3 nucleotides: TGTGCCAGCAGCCCCGTGAAAGGGCTCAACAATGAGCAGTTCTTC. The full variable domain, in which reference TRBV7-2 and TRBJ2-1 provide the parts outside the CDR3, is GAGVSQSPSNKVTEKGKDVELRCDPISGHTALYWYRQSLGQGLEFLIYFQGNSAPDKSGLPSDRFSAERTGGSVSTLTIQRTQQEDSAVYLCASSPVKGLNNEQFFGPGTRLTVL.